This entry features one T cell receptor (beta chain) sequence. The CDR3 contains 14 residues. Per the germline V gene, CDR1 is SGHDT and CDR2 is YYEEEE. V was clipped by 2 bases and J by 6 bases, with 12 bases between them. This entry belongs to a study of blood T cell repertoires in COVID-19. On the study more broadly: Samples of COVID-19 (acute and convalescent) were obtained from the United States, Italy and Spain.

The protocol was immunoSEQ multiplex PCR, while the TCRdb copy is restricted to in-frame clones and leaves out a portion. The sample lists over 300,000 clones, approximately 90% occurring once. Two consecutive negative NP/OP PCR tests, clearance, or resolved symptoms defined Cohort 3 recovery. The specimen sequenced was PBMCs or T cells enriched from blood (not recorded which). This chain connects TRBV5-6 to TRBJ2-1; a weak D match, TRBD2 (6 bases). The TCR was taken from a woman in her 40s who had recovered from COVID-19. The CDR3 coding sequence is TGTGCCAGCAGCTTACTGGCCGGGGGCAATGAGCAGTTCTTC. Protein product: CASSLLAGGNEQFF. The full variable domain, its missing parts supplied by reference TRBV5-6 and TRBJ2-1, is DAGVTQSPTHLIKTRGQQVTLRCSPKSGHDTVSWYQQALGQGPQFIFQYYEEEERQRGNFPDRFSGHQFPNYSSELNVNALLLGDSALYLCASSLLAGGNEQFFGPGTRLTVL.